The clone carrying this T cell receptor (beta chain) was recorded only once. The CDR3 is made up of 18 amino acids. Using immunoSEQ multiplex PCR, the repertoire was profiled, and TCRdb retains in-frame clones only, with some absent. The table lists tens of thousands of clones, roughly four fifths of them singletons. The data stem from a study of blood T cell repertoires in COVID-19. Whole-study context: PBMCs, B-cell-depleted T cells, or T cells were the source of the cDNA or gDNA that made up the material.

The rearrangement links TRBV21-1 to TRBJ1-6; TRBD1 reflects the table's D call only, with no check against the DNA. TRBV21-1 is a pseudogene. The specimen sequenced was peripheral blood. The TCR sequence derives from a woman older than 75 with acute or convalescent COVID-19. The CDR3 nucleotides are TGTGCCAGCAGCAAAGGGGTGCAGGGTCAAAACTATAATTCACCCCTCCACTTT. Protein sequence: CASSKGVQGQNYNSPLHF.